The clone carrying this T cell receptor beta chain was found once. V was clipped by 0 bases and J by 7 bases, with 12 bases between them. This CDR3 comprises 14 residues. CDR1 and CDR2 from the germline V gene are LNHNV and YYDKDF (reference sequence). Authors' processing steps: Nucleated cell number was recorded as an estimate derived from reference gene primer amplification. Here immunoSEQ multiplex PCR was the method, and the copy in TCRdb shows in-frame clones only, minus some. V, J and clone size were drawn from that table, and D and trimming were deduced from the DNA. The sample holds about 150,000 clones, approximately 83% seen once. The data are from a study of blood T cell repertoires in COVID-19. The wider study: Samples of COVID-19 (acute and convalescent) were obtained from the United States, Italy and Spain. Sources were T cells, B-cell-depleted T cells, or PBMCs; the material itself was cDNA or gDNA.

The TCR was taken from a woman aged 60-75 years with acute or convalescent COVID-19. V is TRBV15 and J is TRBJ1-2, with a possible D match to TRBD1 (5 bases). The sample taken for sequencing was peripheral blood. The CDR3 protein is CATSRDRAGPGYTF. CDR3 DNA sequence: TGTGCCACCAGCAGAGATCGCGCAGGGCCTGGCTACACCTTC.